This T cell receptor (beta chain) was captured in a study of Ad26.COV2.S vaccination and SARS-CoV-2 variants. Study details: Ad26.COV2.S given intramuscularly, once or twice 56 days apart. Study observations and caveats: Possibly, TCR breadth and depth analyses underestimated total T cell responses.

The treatment was: 19 received Ad26.COV2.S at low or high dose, single or two shots; 5 received placebo; per-sample allocation not given. Samples were taken on day 63 after the first vaccine or placebo injection. It was an adult aged 18-55 years in Boston who was the donor. Wuhan-strain SARS-CoV-2 spike was expressed by the Ad26 vector that made up the vaccine. Profiled with immunoSEQ multiplex PCR; TCRdb holds only in-frame clones, not every one. The data contain 400,000 to 450,000 clones, approximately 92% of them singletons. With regard to this clone: What it recognizes is unknown. An end of the junction differs from the germline gene, which may be a read error.

The clonotype originates from a person aged 18-60 years who received the Ad26.COV2.S COVID-19 vaccine or a placebo. This specimen consisted of peripheral blood, obtained in a trial of Ad26.COV2.S vaccine versus placebo.

CDR3 amino acids: CASSPGLAGDSYNEQFF. The CDR3 DNA reads TGTGCTAGCAGCCCTGGACTAGCGGGAGATTCCTACAATGAGCAGTTCTTC. The chain has TRBV7-7 and TRBJ2-1; the match to TRBD2 covers 13 bases. The V gene's germline CDR1 is SSHAT and CDR2 FNYEAQ (reference sequence). CDR3 length: 17 amino acids.